This T cell receptor (beta chain) was recorded in a study of blood T cell repertoires in COVID-19. Patients at the Seattle site were enrolled during active infection and followed longitudinally. Original data processing: Nucleated cell number was recorded as an estimate derived from reference gene primer amplification. Sequencing was performed with immunoSEQ multiplex PCR; in TCRdb, only in-frame clones are kept and a portion is missing. V and J calls and clone size are copied from that table; D and trimming were computed from the DNA. The sample gives about 160,000 clones, about 85% of which show up once; about 5.8% is in the top ten. V lost 7 bases, J lost 5 bases, and 5 bases stayed unmatched. This CDR3 has 14 amino acids. The germline V gene encodes CDR1 SGHVS and CDR2 FQNEAQ.

The sequencing sample was made of peripheral blood. This TCR was recovered from a woman in her 50s with COVID-19, enrolled during active disease. The rearrangement links TRBV7-8 to TRBJ1-4, with TRBD1 identical over 9 bases. The chain's CDR3 is CASNKGQGNEKLFF. CDR3 nucleotide sequence: TGTGCCAGCAACAAGGGACAGGGAAATGAAAAACTGTTTTTT.